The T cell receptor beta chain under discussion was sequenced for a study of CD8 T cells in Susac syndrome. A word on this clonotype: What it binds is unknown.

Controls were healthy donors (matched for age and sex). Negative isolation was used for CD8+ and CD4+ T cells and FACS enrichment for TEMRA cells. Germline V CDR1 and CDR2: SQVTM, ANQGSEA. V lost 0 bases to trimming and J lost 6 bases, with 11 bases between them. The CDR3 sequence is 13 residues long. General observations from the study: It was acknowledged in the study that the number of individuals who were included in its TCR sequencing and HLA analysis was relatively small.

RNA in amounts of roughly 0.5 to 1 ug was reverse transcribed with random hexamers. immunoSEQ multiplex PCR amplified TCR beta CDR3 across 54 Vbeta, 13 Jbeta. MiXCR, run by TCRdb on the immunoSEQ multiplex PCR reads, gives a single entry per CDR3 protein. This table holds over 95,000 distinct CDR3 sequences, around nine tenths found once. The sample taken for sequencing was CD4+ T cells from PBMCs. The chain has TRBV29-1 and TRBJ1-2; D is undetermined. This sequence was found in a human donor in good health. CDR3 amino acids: CSVEELGRHGYTF. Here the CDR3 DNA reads TGCAGCGTTGAAGAGCTGGGTCGCCATGGCTACACCTTC.